The clone carrying this T cell receptor (beta chain) was observed a few times. These data originate in a study of T cell responses to AZD1222 COVID-19 vaccine. Method: immunoSEQ multiplex PCR; TCRdb's copy keeps in-frame clones and lacks some. Altogether 100,000 to 150,000 clones are present, around 92% being singletons, with the ten largest covering 1.5% to 2%. CDR1 SNHLY and CDR2 FYNNEI come from the germline V gene. Deletions cut 0 bases from V and 4 bases from J, with 6 bases between. The CDR3 extends over 14 amino acids. Sequencing was performed on peripheral blood, taken 28 days after the second AZD1222 dose. This chain joins TRBV2 and TRBJ2-2; D is unclear. The clonotype comes from an adult who received the AZD1222 COVID-19 vaccine. CDR3 loop: CASSEALITGELFF. The CDR3 DNA is TGTGCCAGCAGTGAAGCGCTCATCACCGGGGAGCTGTTTTTT.